The text below deals with one T cell receptor (beta chain). Its matching antigen is unknown. The CDR3 consists of 15 residues. V lost 3 bases, J lost 4 bases, and 5 bases stayed unmatched. The germline gives CDR1 DFQATT, CDR2 SNEGSKA (reference sequence). This sample is drawn from a study of blood T cells in healthy people across ages. General study results and limits: More naive CD4+ cells and higher diversity were found in long-lived than in aged donors.

Primed by a sample-barcoded 5' primer and a J-beta primer mix, a second PCR proceeded for about 6 to 11 cycles. TCRdb reprocessed the 5' RACE reads via MiXCR and lists one record per CDR3 protein. The sample has 750,000 to 950,000 distinct CDR3 sequences, 53% seen once; the top ten hold approximately 40%. The sequencing input was blood. The V and J genes are TRBV20-1 and TRBJ2-7; 14 nucleotides line up with TRBD2. The sequence was collected from an elderly man in good health. Here the CDR3 reads CSASKGTSGSYEQYF. The CDR3 bases are TGCAGTGCTAGCAAGGGGACTAGCGGGAGTTACGAGCAGTACTTC.